These T cell receptor beta chains were read from a single sample in a study of PD-L1 blockade in urothelial cancer. Sequencing used immunoSEQ multiplex PCR; TCRdb keeps in-frame clones, though not all of them. Of some 110,000 clones in the sample, 85% to 95% were seen once. The specimen was PBMCs, collected around atezolizumab (anti-PD-L1) treatment. The receptors were gathered from a man in his sixties with urothelial cancer. The CDR3 runs from the conserved cysteine through the conserved F or W. A D gene is named only where the DNA matches it firmly. Size is omitted from some rows. Given values are once, few, many or a class for expanded clones.

d_gene	v_gene	j_gene	abundance	CDR3aa	CDR3nt
TRBD1	TRBV19	TRBJ2-3	.	CASPKTGGIDTQYF	TGTGCCAGCCCCAAGACAGGGGGGATAGATACGCAGTATTTT
.	TRBV7-6	TRBJ2-2	.	CASSLSGVIGELFF	TGTGCCAGCAGCTTATCAGGGGTAATCGGGGAGCTGTTTTTT
.	TRBV10-3	TRBJ2-3	.	CAISESSRADTQYF	TGTGCCATCAGTGAGTCGTCCCGCGCAGATACGCAGTATTTT
.	TRBV7-9	TRBJ2-3	.	CASSLDGGGQNTQYF	TGTGCCAGCAGCTTAGACGGGGGTGGGCAGAATACGCAGTATTTT
TRBD1	TRBV2	TRBJ2-5	.	CASTLQGTGTETQYF	TGTGCCAGCACTCTTCAGGGGACAGGGACAGAGACCCAGTACTTC
TRBD1	TRBV5-1	TRBJ2-2	.	CASSPRTGAAGELFF	TGCGCCAGCAGCCCCCGGACAGGGGCGGCCGGGGAGCTGTTTTTT
.	TRBV27	TRBJ2-7	.	CASSSRQAPSYEQYF	TGTGCCAGCAGTTCCCGGCAGGCGCCCTCCTACGAGCAGTACTTC
.	TRBV4-2	TRBJ2-1	.	CASSREVSSGNEQFF	TGTGCCAGCAGCCGGGAGGTGAGCTCGGGCAATGAGCAGTTCTTC
TRBD1	TRBV13	TRBJ2-5	.	CASSLEGAGETQYF	TGTGCCAGCAGCTTAGAGGGGGCAGGGGAGACCCAGTACTTC
TRBD1	TRBV6-1	TRBJ1-3	.	CASSKTGEVTIYF	TGTGCCAGCAGTAAGACAGGGGAAGTCACCATATATTTT
.	TRBV11-2	TRBJ2-3	.	CASSLVQGGDTQYF	TGTGCCAGCAGCTTAGTCCAGGGAGGAGATACGCAGTATTTT
.	TRBV2	TRBJ1-1	.	CASSELGAGTEAFF	TGTGCCAGCAGTGAATTAGGGGCCGGAACTGAAGCTTTCTTT
.	TRBV11-2	TRBJ1-2	once	CASSLSGAGASDYGYTF	TGTGCCAGCAGCCTATCGGGGGCGGGGGCTTCGGACTATGGCTACACCTTC
.	TRBV7-2	TRBJ1-2	.	CASSLARWTVNYGYTF	TGTGCCAGCAGCTTAGCCCGTTGGACAGTAAACTATGGCTACACCTTC
.	TRBV9	TRBJ2-1	.	CASSGGTEAYNEQFF	TGTGCCAGCAGCGGAGGGACTGAAGCCTACAATGAGCAGTTCTTC
.	TRBV15	TRBJ1-1	.	CATSRESRGGTEAFF	TGTGCCACCAGCAGAGAGTCCCGGGGTGGCACTGAAGCTTTCTTT
TRBD2	TRBV5-1	TRBJ2-2	.	CASSAGTSGFGGELFF	TGCGCCAGCAGCGCCGGGACTAGCGGGTTCGGCGGGGAGCTGTTTTTT
.	TRBV27	TRBJ2-1	.	CASSSPGGNEVYNEQFF	TGTGCCAGCAGCTCCCCTGGCGGGAACGAGGTTTACAATGAGCAGTTCTTC
TRBD1	TRBV14	TRBJ2-3	.	CASSQERGRTDTQYF	TGTGCCAGCAGCCAAGAGAGGGGGCGCACAGATACGCAGTATTTT
TRBD2	TRBV5-4	TRBJ2-1	.	CASSFSGDRNEQFF	TGTGCCAGCAGCTTTAGCGGGGACCGCAATGAGCAGTTCTTC
.	TRBV4-3	TRBJ1-1	.	CASSQDRYSEAFF	TGCGCCAGCAGCCAAGATAGGTACAGTGAAGCTTTCTTT
TRBD1	TRBV27	TRBJ1-1	.	CASSSTGDTEAFF	TGTGCCAGCAGTTCAACAGGGGACACTGAAGCTTTCTTT
.	TRBV11-3	TRBJ2-1	.	CASSREPNNEQFF	TGTGCCAGCAGCCGTGAGCCCAACAATGAGCAGTTCTTC
.	TRBV14	TRBJ2-2	.	CASSQELAGTGELFF	TGTGCCAGCAGCCAAGAACTAGCCGGCACCGGGGAGCTGTTTTTT
.	TRBV6-1	TRBJ1-5	.	CATKENFNQPQHF	TGTGCCACCAAGGAGAACTTTAATCAGCCCCAGCATTTT
.	TRBV2	TRBJ2-1	.	CASRDLSGNNEQFF	TGTGCCAGCAGAGATTTGTCAGGGAACAATGAGCAGTTCTTC
TRBD1	TRBV27	TRBJ1-5	.	CASSLSLQGNQPQHF	TGTGCCAGCAGTTTATCGTTACAGGGGAATCAGCCCCAGCATTTT
.	TRBV19	TRBJ2-3	.	CASSIGGAGVDSDTQYF	TGTGCCAGTAGTATAGGTGGGGCAGGGGTGGATTCAGATACGCAGTATTTT
.	TRBV19	TRBJ2-1	.	CASSISYGGGEQFF	TGTGCCAGTAGTATCAGCTACGGGGGTGGAGAGCAGTTCTTC
TRBD1	TRBV5-6	TRBJ2-5	.	CASSSLTGVWYF	TGTGCCAGCAGCTCGCTAACAGGGGTTTGGTACTTC
TRBD1	TRBV30	TRBJ2-7	.	CAWRVTGANSYEQYF	TGTGCCTGGAGGGTCACAGGGGCGAACTCCTACGAGCAGTACTTC
.	TRBV28	TRBJ2-3	.	CASSLGGSTDTQYF	TGTGCCAGCAGTTTAGGGGGGAGTACAGATACGCAGTATTTT
TRBD2	TRBV2	TRBJ2-2	.	CASTRLAETGELFF	TGTGCCAGCACGAGACTAGCGGAAACCGGGGAGCTGTTTTTT
.	TRBV6-1	TRBJ2-5	.	CASSEALGWARGYQETQYF	TGTGCCAGCAGTGAAGCGTTGGGGTGGGCAAGAGGGTACCAAGAGACCCAGTACTTC
TRBD2	TRBV5-4	TRBJ2-5	.	CASSLGGSQETQYF	TGTGCCAGCAGCTTAGGCGGGAGCCAAGAGACCCAGTACTTC
.	TRBV4-3	TRBJ2-1	.	CASSQVALRSSTGRRYNEQFF	TGCGCCAGCAGCCAAGTGGCCCTTAGGTCATCAACAGGGCGTCGGTACAATGAGCAGTTCTTC
.	TRBV6-5	TRBJ1-4	once	CASSYGTRNEKLFF	TGTGCCAGCAGTTACGGGACAAGAAATGAAAAACTGTTTTTT
TRBD1	TRBV14	TRBJ1-6	.	CASSQVQGVNSPLHF	TGTGCCAGCAGCCAAGTACAGGGGGTCAATTCACCCCTCCACTTT
TRBD1	TRBV19	TRBJ2-5	.	CASSAGTGQGTQYF	TGTGCCAGTAGTGCCGGGACAGGGCAGGGAACCCAGTACTTC
.	TRBV5-6	TRBJ2-3	.	CASSRGLSGDRDTQYF	TGTGCCAGCAGCCGAGGCCTATCGGGGGACCGGGATACGCAGTATTTT
.	TRBV7-2	TRBJ2-3	.	CASSLRGQSTDTQYF	TGTGCCAGCAGCTTGAGAGGACAAAGCACAGATACGCAGTATTTT
.	TRBV6-5	TRBJ1-1	.	CASRLQEQGVTEAFF	TGTGCCAGCAGGCTTCAGGAACAGGGAGTCACTGAAGCTTTCTTT
.	TRBV5-4	TRBJ1-4	.	CASSLGQANEKLFF	TGTGCCAGCAGCTTGGGACAGGCTAATGAAAAACTGTTTTTT
.	TRBV6-5	TRBJ2-5	.	CASSYRTKETQYF	TGTGCCAGCAGTTACAGGACTAAAGAGACCCAGTACTTC